This entry describes one TCR beta chain. The data originate from a study of blood T cell repertoires in COVID-19. Whole-study context: Sites across the United States, Italy and Spain contributed samples from acute and convalescent COVID-19. From T cells, B-cell-depleted T cells, or PBMCs came the material, which was cDNA or gDNA.

As processed by the authors: How many nucleated cells were present was estimated from reference gene primer amplification. Using immunoSEQ multiplex PCR, the repertoire was profiled, and TCRdb retains in-frame clones only, with some absent. V and J calls and clone size are those listed in that table; D and trimming were worked out from the DNA. The sample lists about 300,000 clones; roughly 87% were seen once. V lost 4 bases to trimming and J lost 8 bases; unmatched junction nucleotides: 0. Germline CDR1 is SEHNR and CDR2 is FQNEAQ (reference sequence). The CDR3 sequence is 11 residues long. The TCR sequence derives from a man aged 18 to 29 with active or convalescent COVID-19. The specimen sequenced was peripheral blood. The chain combines TRBV7-9 with TRBJ1-1; 8 nucleotides align to TRBD1. The CDR3 nucleotides read TGTGCCAGCAGCTGGGACAGGGAAGCTTTCTTT. Amino acids: CASSWDREAFF.